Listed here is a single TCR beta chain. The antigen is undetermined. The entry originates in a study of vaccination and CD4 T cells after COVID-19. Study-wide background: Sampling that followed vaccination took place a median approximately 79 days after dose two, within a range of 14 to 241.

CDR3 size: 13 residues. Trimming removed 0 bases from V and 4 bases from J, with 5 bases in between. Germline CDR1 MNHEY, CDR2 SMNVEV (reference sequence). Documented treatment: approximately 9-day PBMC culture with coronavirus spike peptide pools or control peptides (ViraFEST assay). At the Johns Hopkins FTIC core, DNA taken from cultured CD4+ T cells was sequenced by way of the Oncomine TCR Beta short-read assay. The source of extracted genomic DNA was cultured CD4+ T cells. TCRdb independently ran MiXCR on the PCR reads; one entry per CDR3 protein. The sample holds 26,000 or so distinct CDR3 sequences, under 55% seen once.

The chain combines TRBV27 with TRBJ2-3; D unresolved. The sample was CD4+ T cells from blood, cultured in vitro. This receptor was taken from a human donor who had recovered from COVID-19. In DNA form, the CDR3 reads TGTGCCAGCAGTTTATCCCTCGCAGATACGCAGTATTTT. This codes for CASSLSLADTQYF.